These 2 T cell receptor beta chains share one sample of origin, sequenced in a study of Graves' ophthalmopathy and Graves' hyperthyroidism. Transcripts of RNA were the source for amplifying TCR beta CDR3 regions. The workflow started with a first-round RT-PCR run with HTBI primers and then moved on to a second-round multiplex PCR. TCRdb ran MiXCR on the multiplex PCR reads and lists one entry per CDR3 protein. The sample has over a million distinct CDR3 sequences, 35% to 40% seen once. Material: peripheral blood or thyroid tissue (not recorded which). Receptors originate from an adult man with Graves' hyperthyroidism.

This clonotype was observed a handful of times. This may come from a read error, since a much larger clone is one base off. The CDR3 DNA sequence: TGTGCCAGTAGTCCGACAGGGTTGAATTCACCCTTCCACTTT. Encoded protein: CASSPTGLNSPFHF. The chain links TRBV19 to TRBJ1-6, with TRBD1 matching over 7 bases. Germline V gene data show CDR1 as LNHDA and CDR2 as SQIVND (reference sequence). The CDR3 totals 14 residues.

This clonotype was observed a handful of times. The rearrangement links TRBV30 to TRBJ1-5; no firm D call. The germline V and J ends were trimmed by 0 bases and 6 bases, with 9 bases remaining between them. The germline gives CDR1 GTSNPN, CDR2 SVGIG (reference sequence). The CDR3 sequence is 13 residues long. The CDR3 spells CAWSVGDGQPQHF. In DNA form, the CDR3 reads TGTGCCTGGAGTGTCGGTGATGGTCAGCCCCAGCATTTT.